Reported below is one T cell receptor (beta chain). Antigen unknown. Compared with germline, one end of the junction differs, possibly owing to a read error. This sample stems from a study of tumor-infiltrating lymphocytes in primary liver carcinoma. The study, taken as a whole, reports: Overlap in tumor-adjacent and tumor-blood pairs fell below that of tumor region pairs. Compared with blood, tumor repertoires held significantly more in their top 250 clones.

Co-extracting RNA and DNA was done with roughly 17-34 mg of unsorted bulk tissue as input. The V gene's germline CDR1 is MNHNS and CDR2 SASEGT. The CDR3 is made up of 17 amino acids. Priming with a constant-region primer yielded TCR beta cDNA from roughly 0.45 ug total RNA. Three rounds of nested multiplex PCR with slightly modified ARM-PCR produced TCR beta libraries. The opening two PCR rounds, around 10 cycles each, paired TRBV1-TRBV30 forward primers with a C-beta reverse primer. TCRdb fed the multiplex PCR reads into MiXCR, producing one record per CDR3 protein. The sample lists about 99,000 distinct CDR3 sequences, more than 65% occurring once.

The V call is TRBV6-1, the J call TRBJ2-1, with D possibly being TRBD2 (6 bases). The sequence was obtained from a woman aged 55 to 70 with primary liver carcinoma and hepatitis B virus infection. Material: liver tumor tissue from sampling region 5. The subset denotes: tumor region T5, tumor centre. Here the CDR3 reads CASGPRVRAGHYKEQFF. The CDR3 nucleotides are TGTGCCAGCGGGCCCCGGGTTCGAGCGGGTCACTACAAAGAGCAGTTCTTC.